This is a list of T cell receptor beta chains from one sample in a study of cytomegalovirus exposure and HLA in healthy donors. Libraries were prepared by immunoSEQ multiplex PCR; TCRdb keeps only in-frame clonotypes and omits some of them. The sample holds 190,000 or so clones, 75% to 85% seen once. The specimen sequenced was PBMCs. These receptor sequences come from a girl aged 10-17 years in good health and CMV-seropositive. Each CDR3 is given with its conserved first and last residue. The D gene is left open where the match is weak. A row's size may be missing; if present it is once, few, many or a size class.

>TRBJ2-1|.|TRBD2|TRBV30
TGTGCCTGGAGTGTACGGGCTAGCGGGGACAATGAGCAGTTCTTC
CAWSVRASGDNEQFF
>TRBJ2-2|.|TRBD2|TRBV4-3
TGCGCCAGCAGCCAAGAACCGGGACTAGCGGCCGTGAACACCGGGGAGCTGTTTTTT
CASSQEPGLAAVNTGELFF
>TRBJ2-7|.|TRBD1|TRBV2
TGTGCCAGCAGGGGAGGGACAGGGGTCGGGGAGCAGTACTTC
CASRGGTGVGEQYF
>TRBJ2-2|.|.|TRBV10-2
TGCGCCAGCAGTGAGTCGATTTGGGGGCAGGGCACTAACACCGGGGAGCTGTTTTTT
CASSESIWGQGTNTGELFF
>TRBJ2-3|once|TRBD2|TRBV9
TGTGCCAGCAGCGTAGCTAGCGGGGGGACCCACGGCACAGATACGCAGTATTTT
CASSVASGGTHGTDTQYF
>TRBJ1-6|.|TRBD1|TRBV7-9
TGTGCCAGCAGGAAAGCACAGGGGGACGGGGATAATTCACCCCTCCACTTT
CASRKAQGDGDNSPLHF
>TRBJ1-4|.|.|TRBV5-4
TGTGCCAGCAGCTGGGGGGGTTCTAATGAAAAACTGTTTTTT
CASSWGGSNEKLFF
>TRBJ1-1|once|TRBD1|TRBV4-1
TGCGCCAGCAGCCGCGAGACAGGGCTGAACACTGAAGCTTTCTTT
CASSRETGLNTEAFF
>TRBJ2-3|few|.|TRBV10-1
TGCGCCAGCAGTACGGACCCGGGACAAAGTGATACGCAGTATTTT
CASSTDPGQSDTQYF
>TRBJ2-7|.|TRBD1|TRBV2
TGTGCCAGCAGCCGACAGGGTCCTCGGTACGAGCAGTACTTC
CASSRQGPRYEQYF
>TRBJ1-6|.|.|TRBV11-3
TGTGCCAGCAGCACACCCGGGTCACCCCTCCACTTT
CASSTPGSPLHF
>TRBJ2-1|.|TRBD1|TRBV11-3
TGTGCCAGCAGCATAGGGACAGGCCAAAAGGGGTATGAGCAGTTCTTC
CASSIGTGQKGYEQFF
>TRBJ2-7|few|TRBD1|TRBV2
TGTGCCAGCAATCAGGACAGGGATTTGTACGAGCAGTACTTC
CASNQDRDLYEQYF
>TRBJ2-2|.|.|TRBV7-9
TGTGCCAGCAGCTTTTCGAGCGTGGACACCGGGGAGCTGTTTTTT
CASSFSSVDTGELFF
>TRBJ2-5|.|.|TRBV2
TGTGCCAGCAGTGAAGGTGGCGGCGAGACCCAGTACTTC
CASSEGGGETQYF
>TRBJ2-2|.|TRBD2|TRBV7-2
TGTGCCAGCAGCTTACTAGCGGGATTGAACACCGGGGAGCTGTTTTTT
CASSLLAGLNTGELFF
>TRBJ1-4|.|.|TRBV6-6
TGTGCCAGCAGCCAGGGGACAACTAATGAAAAACTGTTTTTT
CASSQGTTNEKLFF
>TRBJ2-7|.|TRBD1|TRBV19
TGTGCCAGTAGGGCTGGCGACAGGGGCCACGAGCAGTACTTC
CASRAGDRGHEQYF
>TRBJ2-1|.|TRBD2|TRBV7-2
TGTGCCAGCAGCTTAGTTTTCGGGGGGGCAGGGGAGCAGTTCTTC
CASSLVFGGAGEQFF
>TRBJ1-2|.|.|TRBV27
TGTGCCAGCCGACCTACCCGGGGGGGGGCACCCTCTAACTATGGCTACACCTTC
CASRPTRGGAPSNYGYTF
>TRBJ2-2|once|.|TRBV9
TGTGCCAGCAGCGTGGGGGCTTCCCCCGGGGAGCTGTTTTTT
CASSVGASPGELFF
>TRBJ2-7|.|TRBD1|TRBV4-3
TGCGCCAGCAGCCCGACAGGGGGTGCCTACGAGCAGTACTTC
CASSPTGGAYEQYF
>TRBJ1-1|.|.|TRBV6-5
TGTGCCAGCAGTCCCATCCTGAACACTGAAGCTTTCTTT
CASSPILNTEAFF
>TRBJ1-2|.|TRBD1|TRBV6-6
TGTGCCAGCAGGGGTTCCGGGACAGGGGGCGCGGCTGGCTACACCTTC
CASRGSGTGGAAGYTF
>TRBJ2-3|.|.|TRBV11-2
TGTGCCAGCAGCCTGCCCGGGGGAAGCAGGGCAGATACGCAGTATTTT
CASSLPGGSRADTQYF
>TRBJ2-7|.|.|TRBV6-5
TGTGCCAGCAGCCGCCGACAGGAAGGCTACGAGCAGTACTTC
CASSRRQEGYEQYF
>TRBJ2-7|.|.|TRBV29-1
TGCAGCGTTGAATTGGGACTGAGCAACTCCTACGAGCAGTACTTC
CSVELGLSNSYEQYF
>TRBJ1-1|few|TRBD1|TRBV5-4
TGTGCCAGCAGCACGGGGGACAGGGACACTGAAGCTTTCTTT
CASSTGDRDTEAFF
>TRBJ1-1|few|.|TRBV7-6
TGTGCCAGCAGCTTAGCGGGCAACACTGAAGCTTTCTTT
CASSLAGNTEAFF
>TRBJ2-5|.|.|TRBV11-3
TGTGCCAGCAGGGAAACTAGCATGCGAGAGACCCAGTACTTC
CASRETSMRETQYF
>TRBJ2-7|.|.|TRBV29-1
TGCAGCGTTGAAGACCAGGGGTCCTACGAGCAGTACTTC
CSVEDQGSYEQYF
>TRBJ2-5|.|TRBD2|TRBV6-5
TGTGCCAGCAGTTACTCAACGGGGGAGGGTCAAGAGACCCAGTACTTC
CASSYSTGEGQETQYF
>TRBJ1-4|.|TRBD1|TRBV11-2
TGTGCCAGCACGGGACAGGGTAGTGAAAAACTGTTTTTT
CASTGQGSEKLFF
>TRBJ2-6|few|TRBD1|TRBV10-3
TGTGCCACGACACAGGGGGCGGAGAGTGGGGCCAACGTCCTGACTTTC
CATTQGAESGANVLTF
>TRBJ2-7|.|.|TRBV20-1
TGCAGTGCACCGACTGAAACCGAGCAGTACTTC
CSAPTETEQYF
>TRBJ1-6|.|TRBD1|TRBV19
TGTGCCAGTAGTATAAAACCAGGGGGCAATAATTCACCCCTCCACTTT
CASSIKPGGNNSPLHF
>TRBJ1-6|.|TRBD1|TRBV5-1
TGCGCCAGCAGCCCCGGACAGGGTGTTAGCTCCTATAATTCACCCCTCCACTTT
CASSPGQGVSSYNSPLHF
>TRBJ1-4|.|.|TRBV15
TGTGCCACCAGCAGAGTCGGGAGTGAAAAACTGTTTTTT
CATSRVGSEKLFF
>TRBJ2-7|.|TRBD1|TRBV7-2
TGTGCCAGCAGCTTAATCGGGACAGCCGTCTCAGAGCAGTACTTC
CASSLIGTAVSEQYF
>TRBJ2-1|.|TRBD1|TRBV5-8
TGTGCCAGCACCAACAGGGGCCGCACGAATGAGCAGTTCTTC
CASTNRGRTNEQFF
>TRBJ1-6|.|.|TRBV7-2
TGTGCCAGCAGCTTAGTGTGGGCAGGGGCCAATTCACCCCTCCACTTT
CASSLVWAGANSPLHF